This T cell receptor (beta chain) was retrieved from a study of cytomegalovirus exposure and HLA in healthy donors. Overall study findings and caveats: It was confirmed in vitro that a few of the CMV-associated chains were specific for CMV antigens. A later analysis reportedly found that, within productive TCRs, an Asian-associated ancestry cluster had fewer N-insertions than the mean observed across the roughly 730 donors. The classifier reportedly diagnosed cytomegalovirus status with high sensitivity and specificity.

Those who donated were healthy bone marrow donors. PCR amplification relied on 60 Vbeta primers (plus 13 Jbeta primers). Sequencing used immunoSEQ multiplex PCR; TCRdb keeps in-frame clones, though not all of them. The sample lists 150,000 to 200,000 clones, under 80% occurring once. The CDR3 has 14 residues. From germline, CDR1 is KGHSH and CDR2 LQKENI. The V end lost 6 bases, the J end lost 5 bases, and 14 bases lay between the germline ends. Note on this clone: Antigen unknown.

This TCR derives from a female donor in good health and CMV-seronegative. The rearrangement links TRBV18 to TRBJ1-5, with no clear D. The specimen sequenced was PBMCs. CDR3 bases: TGTGCCAGCTCTCCCAAGGAGCCGGATCAGCCCCAGCATTTT. Protein: CASSPKEPDQPQHF. The entire variable domain, with the rest obtained from reference TRBV18 and TRBJ1-5, is as follows: NAGVMQNPRHLVRRRGQEARLRCSPMKGHSHVYWYRQLPEEGLKFMVYLQKENIIDESGMPKERFSAEFPKEGPSILRIQQVVRGDSAAYFCASSPKEPDQPQHFGDGTRLSIL.